This is a list of T cell receptor beta chains from one sample in a study of neoadjuvant anti-PD-1 for oral cavity cancer. Data came from immunoSEQ multiplex PCR; TCRdb stores just in-frame clones and leaves some out. There are about 68,000 clones in the sample; about 85% occur only once, and approximately 3% lies in the top ten. Sequenced material: PBMCs, taken after nivolumab (anti-PD-1) treatment. The source of these receptors is a person aged 40 to 85 with oral cavity squamous cell carcinoma. CDR3s include the opening cysteine and the closing phenylalanine or tryptophan. The order of the fields is D gene, J gene, clone size, V gene, CDR3 protein, CDR3 DNA. A D gene is named only where the DNA matches it firmly. For some rows the clone size is stated as once, few or many, or as a class when expanded; others skip it.

NA TRBJ2-1 NA TRBV27 CASSIRGAGRNEQFF TGTGCCAGCAGTATCAGGGGAGCGGGAAGAAATGAGCAGTTCTTC
NA TRBJ2-1 NA TRBV5-1 CASSPIIADYNEQFF TGCGCCAGCAGCCCGATAATAGCGGACTACAATGAGCAGTTCTTC
NA TRBJ1-5 NA TRBV25-1 CASSQGSGNQPQHF TGTGCCAGCAGTCAGGGTTCTGGGAATCAGCCCCAGCATTTT
NA TRBJ2-1 few TRBV2 CASSDRDSKRGEQFF TGTGCCAGCAGTGATAGGGACTCGAAACGGGGTGAGCAGTTCTTC
TRBD1 TRBJ2-5 once TRBV2 CASSPGTGGRETQYF TGTGCCAGCAGTCCTGGGACAGGGGGCAGGGAGACCCAGTACTTC
NA TRBJ1-2 NA TRBV6-5 CASSYSLAGNYGYTF TGTGCCAGCAGTTACTCGTTAGCCGGTAACTATGGCTACACCTTC
NA TRBJ2-5 few TRBV5-1 CASSSPGTSTQYF TGCGCCAGCAGCTCCCCCGGGACTTCCACCCAGTACTTC
TRBD1 TRBJ1-4 NA TRBV10-3 CAISENRGATNEKLFF TGTGCCATCAGTGAAAACAGGGGGGCGACTAATGAAAAACTGTTTTTT
TRBD1 TRBJ1-1 NA TRBV5-6 CASTRGQGLNTEAFF TGTGCCAGCACCCGGGGACAGGGGCTAAACACTGAAGCTTTCTTT
TRBD2 TRBJ2-3 few TRBV5-4 CASLPPGLAGATDTQYF TGTGCCAGCCTCCCACCGGGGCTAGCGGGAGCCACAGATACGCAGTATTTT
TRBD2 TRBJ2-7 NA TRBV2 CASSGASGSYEQYF TGTGCCAGCAGTGGAGCTAGCGGCTCCTACGAGCAGTACTTC
NA TRBJ1-1 NA TRBV5-1 CASRGGAMDGEAFF TGCGCCAGCCGGGGGGGAGCCATGGATGGTGAAGCTTTCTTT
TRBD2 TRBJ2-7 NA TRBV2 CATQGVAGDYEQYF TGTGCCACCCAGGGGGTAGCGGGAGACTACGAGCAGTACTTC
NA TRBJ2-1 NA TRBV6-6 CASRGGPYNEQFF TGTGCCAGCAGGGGCGGGCCCTACAATGAGCAGTTCTTC
TRBD1 TRBJ1-1 NA TRBV6-6 CASSKQQGPNTEAFF TGTGCCAGCAGTAAGCAACAGGGGCCTAACACTGAAGCTTTCTTT
TRBD1 TRBJ1-3 NA TRBV6-1 CASIPGTAGNTIYF TGTGCCAGCATCCCTGGGACAGCCGGAAACACCATATATTTT
NA TRBJ1-5 NA TRBV6-5 CASGRYNQPQHF TGTGCCAGTGGACGGTACAATCAGCCCCAGCATTTT
NA TRBJ1-5 NA TRBV19 CASSTGRGGQPQHF TGTGCCAGTAGTACAGGCAGGGGTGGGCAGCCCCAGCATTTT
NA TRBJ2-6 NA TRBV27 CASSFSSGANVLTF TGTGCCAGCAGTTTTTCATCTGGGGCCAACGTCCTGACTTTC
NA TRBJ2-7 few TRBV28 CASGVPSRYHEQYF TGTGCCAGCGGAGTTCCTAGCAGGTACCACGAGCAGTACTTC
NA TRBJ1-3 NA TRBV5-6 CASSRRGNGNTIYF TGTGCCAGCAGCCGACGAGGGAACGGAAACACCATATATTTT
NA TRBJ2-7 NA TRBV9 CASSPSGSYEQYF TGTGCCAGCAGCCCCTCGGGCTCCTACGAGCAGTACTTC
NA TRBJ2-3 NA TRBV6-4 CASSEGATDTQYF TGTGCCAGCAGTGAGGGGGCCACAGATACGCAGTATTTT
NA TRBJ1-3 NA TRBV7-6 CASSLALGMTSGNTIYF TGTGCCAGCAGCTTAGCACTGGGGATGACCTCTGGAAACACCATATATTTT
NA TRBJ2-7 NA TRBV5-1 CASSSSLYEQYF TGCGCCAGCAGCTCATCCCTCTACGAGCAGTACTTC
NA TRBJ1-2 few TRBV5-8 CASSSSGLGYGYTF TGTGCCAGCAGTTCTTCAGGGCTCGGCTATGGCTACACCTTC
NA TRBJ2-1 NA TRBV6-5 CASSYEASSYNEQFF TGTGCCAGCAGTTACGAGGCGAGCTCCTACAATGAGCAGTTCTTC
NA TRBJ1-1 NA TRBV11-2 CASSLVGGTEAFF TGTGCCAGCAGCTTAGTGGGAGGAACTGAAGCTTTCTTT
NA TRBJ2-2 NA TRBV2 CASRQEGGELFF TGTGCCAGCAGACAGGAGGGCGGGGAGCTGTTTTTT
TRBD1 TRBJ1-2 NA TRBV27 CASRRETGGLSYGYTF TGTGCCAGCAGGCGTGAGACAGGGGGGTTATCGTATGGCTACACCTTC
TRBD2 TRBJ2-1 few TRBV19 CASSIQLAGGAEQFF TGTGCCAGTAGTATTCAACTAGCGGGAGGGGCTGAGCAGTTCTTC
TRBD1 TRBJ1-5 NA TRBV2 CASTRTGSNQPQHF TGTGCCAGCACCAGGACAGGTAGCAATCAGCCCCAGCATTTT
TRBD2 TRBJ2-7 NA TRBV27 CASSLSLRTSGTYEQYF TGTGCCAGCAGTTTATCTCTCCGGACTAGCGGAACCTACGAGCAGTACTTC
NA TRBJ2-2 few TRBV28 CASSSQGRTGELFF TGTGCCAGCAGTTCACAGGGAAGGACCGGGGAGCTGTTTTTT
TRBD1 TRBJ2-1 NA TRBV6-1 CASRVTGPYNEQFF TGTGCCAGCAGAGTGACAGGGCCCTACAATGAGCAGTTCTTC
TRBD2 TRBJ2-7 few TRBV2 CASSRLADRFYEQYF TGTGCCAGCAGTCGACTAGCGGACCGATTCTACGAGCAGTACTTC
TRBD2 TRBJ2-3 NA TRBV4-1 CASSQVAGRADTQYF TGCGCCAGCAGCCAAGTAGCTGGGAGGGCAGATACGCAGTATTTT
TRBD2 TRBJ2-2 NA TRBV5-1 CASSELAGGNTGELFF TGCGCCAGCAGCGAACTAGCGGGAGGGAACACCGGGGAGCTGTTTTTT
NA TRBJ1-1 NA TRBV6-5 CASNTVRDTEAFF TGTGCCAGCAATACAGTAAGGGACACTGAAGCTTTCTTT
TRBD1 TRBJ2-7 NA TRBV4-1 CASSHPLGDRAYEQYF TGCGCCAGCAGCCATCCTCTAGGGGACAGGGCCTACGAGCAGTACTTC
NA TRBJ1-2 NA TRBV7-2 CASSLAGFGGYTF TGTGCCAGCAGCTTAGCAGGCTTCGGCGGCTACACCTTC
NA TRBJ1-5 medium-sized TRBV30 CAWSSLGSGQPQHF TGTGCCTGGAGTTCTCTTGGGAGCGGTCAGCCCCAGCATTTT
TRBD1 TRBJ1-1 NA TRBV6-5 CASSYSGQGNTEAFF TGTGCCAGCAGTTACAGCGGACAGGGCAACACTGAAGCTTTCTTT
TRBD2 TRBJ2-2 NA TRBV6-5 CASSSTGTSGTGELFF TGTGCCAGCAGTTCGACCGGGACTAGCGGGACCGGGGAGCTGTTTTTT
NA TRBJ2-3 NA TRBV5-1 CASSLASAGSTADTQYF TGCGCCAGCAGCTTGGCCTCTGCCGGCTCCACGGCAGATACGCAGTATTTT
TRBD2 TRBJ2-7 NA TRBV19 CASSGGLADREQYF TGTGCCAGTAGTGGGGGACTAGCCGACCGGGAGCAGTACTTC